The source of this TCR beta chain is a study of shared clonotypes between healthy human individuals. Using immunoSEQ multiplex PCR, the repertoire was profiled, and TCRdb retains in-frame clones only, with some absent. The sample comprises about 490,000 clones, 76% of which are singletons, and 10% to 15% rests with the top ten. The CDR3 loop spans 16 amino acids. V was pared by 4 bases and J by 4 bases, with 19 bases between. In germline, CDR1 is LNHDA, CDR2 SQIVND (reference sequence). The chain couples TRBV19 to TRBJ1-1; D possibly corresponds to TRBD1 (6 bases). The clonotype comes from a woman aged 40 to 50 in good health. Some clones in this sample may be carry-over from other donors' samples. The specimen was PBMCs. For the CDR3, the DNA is TGTGCCAGTAGTAGGCCCCGGGGGGGGCAGGGCACTGAAGCTTTCTTT. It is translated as CASSRPRGGQGTEAFF. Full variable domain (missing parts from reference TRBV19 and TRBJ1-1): DGGITQSPKYLFRKEGQNVTLSCEQNLNHDAMYWYRQDPGQGLRLIYYSQIVNDFQKGDIAEGYSVSREKKESFPLTVTSAQKNPTAFYLCASSRPRGGQGTEAFFGQGTRLTVV.